This TCR beta chain was sequenced in a study of cytomegalovirus exposure and HLA in healthy donors. The PCR ran on 60 Vbeta and 13 Jbeta primers. TCRdb's copy holds only in-frame clones and misses some; the assay was immunoSEQ multiplex PCR. The sample records about 140,000 clones, 61% being singletons. V was clipped by 0 bases and J by 6 bases, with 12 bases between them. The CDR3 has 14 amino acids. Germline CDR1 is SGHDT and CDR2 is YYEEEE. The sequenced sample was PBMCs. V and J are TRBV5-6 and TRBJ1-2, with TRBD1 as a possible D gene (6 bases). The sequence was collected from a male donor in good health and CMV-seronegative. The CDR3: CASSLAGQLHGYTF. The CDR3, as DNA: TGTGCCAGCAGCTTGGCCGGACAGCTCCATGGCTACACCTTC.